This T cell receptor (beta chain) was sequenced during a study of T cell responses to AZD1222 COVID-19 vaccine. Findings and caveats of the study: Donors in the cohort were predominantly white British and more often female, and clonal diversity was possibly underestimated.

The method was immunoSEQ multiplex PCR; TCRdb's version includes in-frame clones alone and lacks a portion of them. The repertoire has under 100,000 clones, 65% to 90% of them found once; the top ten carry around 8.2%. The CDR3 length is 13 residues. V was shortened by 2 bases and J by 2 bases, with 6 bases between the two germline ends. Germline values: CDR1 MDHEN, CDR2 SYDVKM. In the case of this clone: The antigen is not known.

This specimen consisted of peripheral blood, obtained on day 0 of AZD1222 vaccination. The chain uses TRBV28 and TRBJ1-2; the D is unclear. The receptor was derived from an adult in good health. The CDR3: CASSLDPNYGYTF. The CDR3 DNA is TGTGCCAGCAGTTTAGACCCCAACTATGGCTACACCTTC.